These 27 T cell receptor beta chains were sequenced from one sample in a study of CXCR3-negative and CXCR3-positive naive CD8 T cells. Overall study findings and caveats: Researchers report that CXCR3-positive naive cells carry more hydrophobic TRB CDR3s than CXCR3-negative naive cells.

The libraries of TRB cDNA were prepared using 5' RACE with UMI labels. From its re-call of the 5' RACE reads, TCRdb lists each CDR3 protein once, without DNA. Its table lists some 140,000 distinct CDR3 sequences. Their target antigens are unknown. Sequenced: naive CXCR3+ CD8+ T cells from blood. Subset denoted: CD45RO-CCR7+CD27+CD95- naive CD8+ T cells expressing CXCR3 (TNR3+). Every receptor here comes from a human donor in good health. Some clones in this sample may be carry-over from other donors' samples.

CDR3 residues: CASSLARGSGANVLTF. The rearrangement joins TRBV7-9 to TRBJ2-6. The CDR3 runs to 16 residues. The germline gives CDR1 SEHNR, CDR2 FQNEAQ (reference sequence).

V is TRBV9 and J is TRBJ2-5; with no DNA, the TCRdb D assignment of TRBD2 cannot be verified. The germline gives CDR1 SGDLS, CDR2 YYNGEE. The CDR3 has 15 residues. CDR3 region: CASSVAGGGAETHYF.

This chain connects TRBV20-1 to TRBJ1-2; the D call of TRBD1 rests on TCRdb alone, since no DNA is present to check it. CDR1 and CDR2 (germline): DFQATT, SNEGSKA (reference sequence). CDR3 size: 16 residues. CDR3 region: CSARERGQEFIYGYTF.

The CDR3: CSARPGPYNEQFF. This rearrangement joins TRBV20-1 to TRBJ2-1; there is no DNA to check the TCRdb D call of TRBD1. CDR1 DFQATT and CDR2 SNEGSKA come from the germline V gene (reference sequence). This CDR3 has 13 residues.

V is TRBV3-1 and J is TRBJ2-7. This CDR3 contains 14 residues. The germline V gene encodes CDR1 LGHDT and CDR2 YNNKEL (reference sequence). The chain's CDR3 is CASSHAESFYEQYF.

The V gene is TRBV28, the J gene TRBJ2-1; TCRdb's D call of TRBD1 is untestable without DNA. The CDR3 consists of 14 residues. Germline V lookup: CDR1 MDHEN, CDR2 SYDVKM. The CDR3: CAGSDRVTYNEQFF.

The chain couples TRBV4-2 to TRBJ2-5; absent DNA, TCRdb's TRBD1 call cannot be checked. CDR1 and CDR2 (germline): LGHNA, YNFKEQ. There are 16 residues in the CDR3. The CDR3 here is CASSQEGWTGEETQYF.

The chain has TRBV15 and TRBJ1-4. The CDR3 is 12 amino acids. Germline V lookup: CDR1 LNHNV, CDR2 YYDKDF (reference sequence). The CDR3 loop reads CATSSVNEKLFF.

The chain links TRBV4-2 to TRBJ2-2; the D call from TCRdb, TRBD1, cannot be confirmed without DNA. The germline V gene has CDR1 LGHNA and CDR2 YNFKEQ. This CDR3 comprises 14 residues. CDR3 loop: CASSQEGHVGELFF.

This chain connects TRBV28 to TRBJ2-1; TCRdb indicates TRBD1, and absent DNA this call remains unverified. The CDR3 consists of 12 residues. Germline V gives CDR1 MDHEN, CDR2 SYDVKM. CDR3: CASSSHGTEQFF.

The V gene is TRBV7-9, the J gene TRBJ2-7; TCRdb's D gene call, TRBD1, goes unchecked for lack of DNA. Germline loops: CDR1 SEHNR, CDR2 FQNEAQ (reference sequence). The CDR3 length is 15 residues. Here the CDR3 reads CASSSPGTGVHEQYF. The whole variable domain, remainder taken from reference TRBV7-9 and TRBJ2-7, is DTGVSQNPRHKITKRGQNVTFRCDPISEHNRLYWYRQTLGQGPEFLTYFQNEAQLEKSRLLSDRFSAERPKGSFSTLEIQRTEQGDSAMYLCASSSPGTGVHEQYFGPGTRLTVT.

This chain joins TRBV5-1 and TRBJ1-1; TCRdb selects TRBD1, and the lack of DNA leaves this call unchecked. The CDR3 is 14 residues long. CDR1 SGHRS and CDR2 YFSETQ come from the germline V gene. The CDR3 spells CASSLGSLGQEDFF.

CDR3 sequence: CASSYWTENTEAFF. The chain couples TRBV6-2 or TRBV6-3 to TRBJ1-1. Germline CDR1 MNHEY, CDR2 SVGEGT. There are 14 residues in the CDR3.

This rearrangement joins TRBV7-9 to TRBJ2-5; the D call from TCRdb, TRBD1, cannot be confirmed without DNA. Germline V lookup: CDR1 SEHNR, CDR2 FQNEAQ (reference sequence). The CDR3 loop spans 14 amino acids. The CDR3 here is CAGSSLDSGETQYF.

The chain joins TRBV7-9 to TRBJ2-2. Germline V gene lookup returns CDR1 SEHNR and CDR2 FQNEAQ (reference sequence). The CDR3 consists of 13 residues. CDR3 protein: CASSSTEHGELFF.

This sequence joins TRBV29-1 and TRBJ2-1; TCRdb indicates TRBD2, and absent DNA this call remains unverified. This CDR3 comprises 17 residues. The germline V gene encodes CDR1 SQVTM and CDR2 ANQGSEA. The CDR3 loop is CSAEDPASGKRVNEQFF.

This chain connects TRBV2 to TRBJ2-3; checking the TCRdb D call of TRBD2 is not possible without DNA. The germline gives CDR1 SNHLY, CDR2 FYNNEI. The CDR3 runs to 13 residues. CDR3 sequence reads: CATELGYTDTQYF.

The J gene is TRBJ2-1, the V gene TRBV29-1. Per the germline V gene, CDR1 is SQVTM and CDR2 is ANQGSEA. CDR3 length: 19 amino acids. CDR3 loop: CSVEDLFKAITSSYNEQFF.

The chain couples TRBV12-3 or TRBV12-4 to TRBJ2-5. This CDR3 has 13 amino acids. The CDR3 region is CPSSRGNWETQYF.

The CDR3: CASSGGQQLNTGELFF. V is TRBV5-4 and J is TRBJ2-2; the TCRdb D gene call, TRBD1, has no DNA to confirm it. The CDR3 runs 16 residues. Germline-derived CDR1 and CDR2 are SGHNT and YYREEE (reference sequence).

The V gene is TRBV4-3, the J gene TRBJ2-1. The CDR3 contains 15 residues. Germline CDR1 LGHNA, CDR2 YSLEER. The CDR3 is CASSREKSSYNEQFF.

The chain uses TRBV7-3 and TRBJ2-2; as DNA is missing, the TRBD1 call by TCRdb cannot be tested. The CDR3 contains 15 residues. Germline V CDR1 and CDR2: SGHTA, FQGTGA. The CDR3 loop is CASRPGLGGTGELFF.

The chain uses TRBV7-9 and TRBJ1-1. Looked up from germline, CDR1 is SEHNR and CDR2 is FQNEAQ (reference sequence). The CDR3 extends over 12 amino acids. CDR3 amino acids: CASHTMTTEAFF.

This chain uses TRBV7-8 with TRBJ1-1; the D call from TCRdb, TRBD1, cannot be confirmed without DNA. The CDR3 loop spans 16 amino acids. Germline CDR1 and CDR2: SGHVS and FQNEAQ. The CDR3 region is CASSSDRGHGDTEAFF.

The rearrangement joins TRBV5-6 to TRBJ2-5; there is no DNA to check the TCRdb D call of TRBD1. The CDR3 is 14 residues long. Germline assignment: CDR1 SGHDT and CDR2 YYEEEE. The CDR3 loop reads CASSSYREQETQYF.

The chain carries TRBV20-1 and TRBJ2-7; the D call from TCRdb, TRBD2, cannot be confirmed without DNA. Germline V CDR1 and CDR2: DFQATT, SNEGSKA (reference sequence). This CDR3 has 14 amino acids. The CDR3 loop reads CSAAIAGGGYEQYF.

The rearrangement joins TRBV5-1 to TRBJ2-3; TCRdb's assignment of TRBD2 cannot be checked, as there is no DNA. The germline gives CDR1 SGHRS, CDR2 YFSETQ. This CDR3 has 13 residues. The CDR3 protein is CASSPSSVDTQYF.